This is a list of T cell receptor beta chains from one sample in a study of blood T cell repertoires in COVID-19. This table comes from immunoSEQ multiplex PCR, and its TCRdb copy is limited to in-frame clones, with some not included. Of 310,000 or so clones detected, about nine tenths appear once; the ten largest clones hold 1%. Source material: peripheral blood. Receptors were obtained from a man aged 45-65 years with active or convalescent COVID-19. Both conserved end residues are part of each CDR3. D genes are given only for firm matches. The listing skips clone size in some rows; elsewhere it reads once, few, many or a size class.

j_call cdr3_length clone_size v_call d_call cdr3_nt cdr3_aa
TRBJ1-5 12 - TRBV29-1 - TGCAGCGGTGGGGAGAGCAATCAGCCCCAGCATTTT CSGGESNQPQHF
TRBJ2-1 14 - TRBV4-1 TRBD1 TGCGCCAGCAGCCGCGACAGGGGGTACAGTGAGCAGTTCTTC CASSRDRGYSEQFF
TRBJ2-1 17 - TRBV5-4 TRBD1 TGTGCCAGCAGCTTGGACCGGGACAGGGGCCAGTACAATGAGCAGTTCTTC CASSLDRDRGQYNEQFF
TRBJ2-3 14 - TRBV4-3 TRBD2 TGCGCCAGCGCAGCGGGGGGGCCCTCAGATACGCAGTATTTT CASAAGGPSDTQYF
TRBJ2-1 15 - TRBV19 - TGTGCCAGTAGTCCATATACAGGGTGGAGTGATGAGCAGTTCTTC CASSPYTGWSDEQFF
TRBJ1-5 14 - TRBV6-6 TRBD1 TGTGCCAGCAGAATCGGGACAGATTATCAGCCCCAGCATTTT CASRIGTDYQPQHF
TRBJ1-2 14 - TRBV18 - TGTGCCAGCTCACCACCGTGGACTGTCTATGGCTACACCTTC CASSPPWTVYGYTF
TRBJ2-3 14 - TRBV3-1/TRBV3-2 - TGTGCCAGCAGCCACAACATCGGACAAGATACGCAGTATTTT CASSHNIGQDTQYF
TRBJ2-2 17 - TRBV5-4 - TGTGCCAGCAGCTTGCGGAGTGGGGGCGTAAACACCGGGGAGCTGTTTTTT CASSLRSGGVNTGELFF
TRBJ1-1 15 - TRBV19 - TGTGCCAGTAGTATAGATACAGGGTTGAACACTGAAGCTTTCTTT CASSIDTGLNTEAFF
TRBJ1-4 16 - TRBV5-1 - TGCGCCAGCAGCTGGGGGACACACTCAACTAATGAAAAACTGTTTTTT CASSWGTHSTNEKLFF
TRBJ1-5 15 - TRBV10-3 TRBD1 TGTGCCATCAGCCAGACAGGGCCTAGCAATCAGCCCCAGCATTTT CAISQTGPSNQPQHF
TRBJ1-1 15 - TRBV6-6 TRBD1 TGTGCCAGCAGCCCCCGGACAGGGATTAACACTGAAGCTTTCTTT CASSPRTGINTEAFF
TRBJ2-1 16 - TRBV5-4 TRBD2 TGTGCCAGCAGCCTCAGGACTAGCGGGGCCTACAATGAGCAGTTCTTC CASSLRTSGAYNEQFF
TRBJ1-4 11 - TRBV20-1 - TGCAGTGCCCCGTTAAATGAAAAACTGTTTTTT CSAPLNEKLFF
TRBJ1-5 12 - TRBV28 - TGTGCCAGCAGTCCTCTAGAACAGCCCCAGCATTTT CASSPLEQPQHF
TRBJ2-2 13 - TRBV28 - TGTGCCGGAAAGACAAGGAACACCGGGGAGCTGTTTTTT CAGKTRNTGELFF
TRBJ2-1 16 - TRBV5-1 TRBD2 TGCGCCAGCAGCCTTCCGGTTAGCGGGAGTGAGGATGAGCAGTTCTTC CASSLPVSGSEDEQFF
TRBJ1-5 20 few TRBV28 TRBD1 TGTGCCAGCAGTTTACTCCGATATAGGGGGCTGTTATATAACAATCAGCCCCAGCATTTT CASSLLRYRGLLYNNQPQHF
TRBJ2-3 16 - TRBV7-9 - TGTGCCAGCAGCTTAAACCCGGGACTGGGGGTATATACGCAGTATTTT CASSLNPGLGVYTQYF
TRBJ2-5 14 - TRBV29-1 TRBD2 TGCAGCGTTGTAGGACTAGCGGACCAAGAGACCCAGTACTTC CSVVGLADQETQYF
TRBJ2-7 13 - TRBV3-1/TRBV3-2 TRBD1 TGTGCCAGCAGCCAACAGGGGGCACGGGAGCAGTACTTC CASSQQGAREQYF
TRBJ1-3 15 - TRBV3-1/TRBV3-2 - TGTGCCAGCAGCCAAGAGAGCGGCTCTGGAAACACCATATATTTT CASSQESGSGNTIYF